This record covers a single T cell receptor beta chain. The antigen remains unidentified. Germline assignment: CDR1 LNHDA and CDR2 SQIVND (reference sequence). This CDR3 is built from 13 residues. J lost 9 bases, V lost 6 bases, and 3 bases had no gene match. These data come from a study of cytomegalovirus exposure and HLA in healthy donors. Study overall: HLA-typed donors were the source of approximately 85 million unique TCRs, which an early data release held.

Overall study findings and caveats: According to a later analysis, most TCR beta chains associated with CMV appeared HLA-restricted. CMV serostatus was the sole immune exposure information available. Presence/absence analyses took donor sequencing depth as roughly uniform.

The PCR employed 60 Vbeta primers together with 13 Jbeta primers. This table comes from immunoSEQ multiplex PCR, and its TCRdb copy is limited to in-frame clones, with some not included. The top ten hold less than 15% of the sample, which has fewer than 200,000 clones, around 78% seen once. The sequence came from a woman in her 30s in good health and CMV-seropositive. The specimen was PBMCs. The genes are TRBV19 and TRBJ2-1, with 12 positions matching TRBD1. CDR3 nucleotides: TGTGCCAGTAGGGGACAGGGGGCAGGTGAGCAGTTCTTC. This codes for CASRGQGAGEQFF. The full variable domain, completed using reference TRBV19 and TRBJ2-1, is DGGITQSPKYLFRKEGQNVTLSCEQNLNHDAMYWYRQDPGQGLRLIYYSQIVNDFQKGDIAEGYSVSREKKESFPLTVTSAQKNPTAFYLCASRGQGAGEQFFGPGTRLTVL.